This TCR beta chain was documented in a study of tumor and adjacent non-tumor tissue in lung cancer. This sample's RNA came from whole unsorted tissue. Comment on this clonotype: At one end the junction does not follow the germline gene, possibly because of a read error.

TCRbeta libraries were built with three rounds of nested PCR, modified from ARM-PCR. In TCRdb, the multiplex PCR reads were re-called with MiXCR into one record per CDR3 protein. Of roughly 150,000 distinct CDR3 sequences in the sample, approximately 66% were seen once. CDR1 is SNHLY, CDR2 FYNNEI, per germline. The CDR3 is made up of 15 amino acids. The V gene is TRBV2, the J gene TRBJ2-7; 11 positions agree with TRBD2. The TCR comes from a man in his sixties with small cell lung cancer. Source material: lung tumor tissue. The CDR3 DNA reads TGTGCCAGCAGAGAAGGACTAGCGGGTTCCTACGAGCAGTACTTC. Translated, it gives CASREGLAGSYEQYF. Combining the CDR3 with reference TRBV2 and TRBJ2-7 gives the whole variable domain EPEVTQTPSHQVTQMGQEVILRCVPISNHLYFYWYRQILGQKVEFLVSFYNNEISEKSEIFDDQFSVERPDGSNFTLKIRSTKLEDSAMYFCASREGLAGSYEQYFGPGTRLTVT.